A selection of T cell receptor beta chains follows, all from one sample in a study of Graves' ophthalmopathy and Graves' hyperthyroidism. TCRdb itself ran the multiplex PCR reads through MiXCR, one entry per CDR3 protein. The sample holds approximately 330,000 distinct CDR3 sequences, roughly a sixth seen once. The specimen sequenced was peripheral blood. Source of these receptors: an adult man with Graves' ophthalmopathy. Both conserved end residues are part of each CDR3. A D gene is named only where the DNA matches it firmly. Size values are once, few and many counts, or a class for expanded clones, and some rows have none.

>TRBV11-3|-|TRBJ1-5|-
CASSLSKGEPQPQHF
TGTGCCAGCAGCTTAAGTAAGGGGGAACCTCAGCCCCAGCATTTT
>TRBV18|many|TRBJ1-6|-
CASSAGVNSPLHF
TGTGCCAGCTCAGCAGGGGTTAATTCACCCCTCCACTTT
>TRBV10-3|many|TRBJ2-6|TRBD1
CAISAPGQGSGANVLTF
TGTGCCATCAGTGCACCGGGACAGGGGTCTGGGGCCAACGTCCTGACTTTC
>TRBV14|many|TRBJ1-1|-
CASSQDQVRQASEAFF
TGTGCCAGCAGCCAAGATCAAGTTCGACAGGCCTCTGAAGCTTTCTTT
>TRBV30|many|TRBJ1-1|TRBD1
CAWGGQGGMNTEAFF
TGTGCCTGGGGTGGACAGGGGGGGATGAACACTGAAGCTTTCTTT
>TRBV2|-|TRBJ2-7|TRBD2
CASSEGGTSGGEQYF
TGTGCCAGCAGTGAAGGAGGGACTAGCGGGGGCGAGCAGTACTTC
>TRBV14|many|TRBJ2-5|-
CASSQGTVVETQYF
TGTGCCAGCAGCCAAGGGACAGTAGTGGAGACCCAGTACTTC
>TRBV6-5|many|TRBJ2-5|TRBD1
CASSYADRVWETQYF
TGTGCCAGCAGTTACGCCGACAGGGTGTGGGAGACCCAGTACTTC
>TRBV27|many|TRBJ1-5|TRBD1
CASRDPDRGRRQPQHF
TGTGCCAGCAGGGACCCAGACAGGGGGCGACGTCAGCCCCAGCATTTT
>TRBV28|many|TRBJ1-3|-
CASSLFPRGLGNTIYF
TGTGCCAGCAGTTTATTCCCCCGAGGGTTGGGAAACACCATATATTTT
>TRBV19|few|TRBJ1-1|-
CASSPRDRFTEAFF
TGTGCCAGTAGTCCCCGAGATAGGTTCACTGAAGCTTTCTTT
>TRBV24-1|once|TRBJ2-2|-
CATSDYRDKDGELFF
TGTGCCACCAGTGATTACCGGGACAAGGACGGGGAGCTGTTTTTT
>TRBV12-3/TRBV12-4|many|TRBJ1-2|TRBD1
CASSPVTGGLGYTF
TGTGCCAGCAGTCCCGTGACAGGGGGCCTCGGCTACACCTTC
>TRBV6-1|-|TRBJ2-5|TRBD2
CVSSRLAGRPETQYF
TGTGTCAGCAGCAGACTAGCGGGAAGGCCAGAGACCCAGTACTTC
>TRBV27|-|TRBJ1-5|-
CASRKQGDQPQHF
TGTGCCAGCAGAAAACAGGGCGACCAGCCCCAGCATTTT
>TRBV5-5|many|TRBJ2-5|-
CASSPRTSETQYF
TGTGCCAGCAGCCCCCGGACATCAGAGACCCAGTACTTC
>TRBV20-1|many|TRBJ1-5|TRBD1
CSARVGQGGQPQHF
TGCAGTGCTAGAGTCGGACAGGGTGGCCAGCCCCAGCATTTT
>TRBV5-1|many|TRBJ2-7|-
CASSLSPESYEQYF
TGCGCCAGCAGCTTGTCCCCCGAGTCCTACGAGCAGTACTTC
>TRBV20-1|many|TRBJ2-7|TRBD2
CSARAGLAGVYEQYF
TGCAGTGCTAGGGCGGGACTAGCGGGAGTTTACGAGCAGTACTTC
>TRBV12-5|many|TRBJ1-3|-
CASVLGPAFGNTIYF
TGTGCTAGTGTCCTAGGGCCCGCGTTTGGGAACACCATATATTTT
>TRBV6-2/TRBV6-3|many|TRBJ1-1|-
CASRSVGAAFF
TGTGCCAGCAGATCCGTAGGGGCGGCTTTCTTT
>TRBV11-2|many|TRBJ2-7|-
CASSRREPYEQYF
TGTGCCAGCAGTCGGAGAGAGCCCTACGAGCAGTACTTC
>TRBV4-2|many|TRBJ2-5|-
CASSRLGREETQYF
TGTGCCAGCAGCCGCCTCGGTAGGGAGGAGACCCAGTACTTC
>TRBV18|few|TRBJ2-3|-
CASSPYRETDTQYF
TGTGCCAGCTCACCATACAGGGAGACAGATACGCAGTATTTT
>TRBV18|many|TRBJ2-2|-
CASSPAMGYAGELFF
TGTGCCAGCTCACCTGCGATGGGGTACGCCGGGGAGCTGTTTTTT
>TRBV6-5|many|TRBJ1-2|-
CASSYQASTNYGYTF
TGTGCCAGCAGTTATCAGGCCAGTACTAACTATGGCTACACCTTC
>TRBV10-3|-|TRBJ2-7|TRBD1
CAISESNAGGYEQYF
TGTGCCATCAGTGAGTCGAACGCAGGGGGCTACGAGCAGTACTTC
>TRBV2|many|TRBJ1-1|-
CASSRVGTEAFF
TGTGCCAGCAGCAGGGTGGGCACTGAAGCTTTCTTT
>TRBV4-3|many|TRBJ1-2|-
CASSQDPSGDYGYTF
TGCGCCAGCAGCCAAGATCCTTCGGGAGACTATGGCTACACCTTC
>TRBV6-5|many|TRBJ1-1|TRBD1
CASSRLTGTPEAFF
TGTGCCAGCAGCCGCTTGACAGGGACCCCTGAAGCTTTCTTT
>TRBV11-2|-|TRBJ1-1|TRBD1
CASSLRGQGFLNTEAFF
TGTGCCAGCAGCCTACGGGGACAGGGGTTTTTGAACACTGAAGCTTTCTTT
>TRBV4-3|many|TRBJ2-4|-
CASSQGDWGSRNIQYF
TGCGCCAGCAGCCAAGGGGACTGGGGGTCCCGAAACATTCAGTACTTC